This entry lists 29 T cell receptor beta chains sequenced from one sample in a study of cytomegalovirus exposure and HLA in healthy donors. The PCR ran on 60 Vbeta and 13 Jbeta primers. Clones were read by immunoSEQ multiplex PCR, and TCRdb kept only the in-frame ones, dropping some. Among under 90,000 clones listed, just under 90% were seen once. The material sequenced was PBMCs. The receptors originated from a man aged 18 to 29 in good health and CMV-seronegative.

The table lists this clone with a few counts. The V call is TRBV9, the J call TRBJ2-7, with 9 bases aligning to TRBD2. Unmatched junction bases numbered 11, after V lost 0 bases and J lost 7 bases. The CDR3 sequence is 16 residues long. Germline V gene lookup returns CDR1 SGDLS and CDR2 YYNGEE. This chain's CDR3 is CASSVGNSGRSGEQYF. CDR3 nucleotides: TGTGCCAGCAGCGTAGGGAATAGCGGGAGATCGGGGGAGCAGTACTTC. Drawing the rest from reference TRBV9 and TRBJ2-7, the complete variable domain is DSGVTQTPKHLITATGQRVTLRCSPRSGDLSVYWYQQSLDQGLQFLIQYYNGEERAKGNILERFSAQQFPDLHSELNLSSLELGDSALYFCASSVGNSGRSGEQYFGPGTRLTVT.

The chain employs TRBV27 and TRBJ1-3, with TRBD1 as a possible D gene (6 bases). Per germline, CDR1 MNHEY and CDR2 SMNVEV (reference sequence). The CDR3 consists of 10 residues. V was cut by 8 bases and J by 8 bases, with 7 bases left in between. The CDR3 protein is CASSGDTIYF. The CDR3 DNA reads as TGTGCCAGCTCAGGGGACACCATATATTTT.

This chain uses TRBV5-4 with TRBJ2-1, with D possibly being TRBD2 (5 bases). V lost 3 bases and J lost 0, with 10 bases in between. CDR1 is SGHNT and CDR2 is YYREEE in the germline V gene (reference sequence). This CDR3 is 15 amino acids long. In nucleotides, the CDR3 is TGTGCCAGCAGCTCCCGTGCGGGCTCCTACAATGAGCAGTTCTTC. The encoded protein is CASSSRAGSYNEQFF.

V is TRBV9 and J is TRBJ2-7; possibly TRBD1 for D (6 bases). The CDR3 spans 13 residues. Trimming took 3 bases from V and 0 from J, leaving 7 bases between them. The germline V gene has CDR1 SGDLS and CDR2 YYNGEE. CDR3 sequence reads: CASSAGDSYEQYF. CDR3 nucleotide sequence: TGTGCCAGCAGCGCAGGGGACTCCTACGAGCAGTACTTC.

This chain uses TRBV19 with TRBJ2-2; TRBD1 matches at 8 bases. V shed 11 bases, J shed 6 bases, and the junction held 11 bases outside the gene matches. The CDR3 is made up of 14 amino acids. The germline gives CDR1 LNHDA, CDR2 SQIVND (reference sequence). CDR3 region: CASKDRVGSGELFF. The CDR3 region has the DNA TGTGCCTCAAAGGACAGGGTCGGATCCGGGGAGCTGTTTTTT.

This chain connects TRBV18 to TRBJ1-1, with D hard to call. Germline loops: CDR1 KGHSH, CDR2 LQKENI. This CDR3 has 14 amino acids. With 3 bases removed from V and 5 bases from J, the gap between germline ends came to 13 bases. This CDR3 reads CASSPPSSGTEAFF. The DNA for the CDR3 is TGTGCCAGCTCACCTCCGTCGTCCGGGACTGAAGCTTTCTTT.

This clone appeared once. The chain joins TRBV5-6 to TRBJ2-7, with TRBD2 matching 14 bases. V lost 5 bases, J lost 6 bases, and 7 bases stayed unmatched. CDR3 length: 15 amino acids. CDR1 and CDR2 (germline): SGHDT, YYEEEE. CDR3 bases: TGTGCCAGCAGTAAGGGACTAGCGGGAGTAGGCGAGCAGTACTTC. Translating it yields CASSKGLAGVGEQYF.

This clone was seen a single time. The chain carries TRBV7-9 and TRBJ2-5, with TRBD2 matching 7 bases. The germline V gene encodes CDR1 SEHNR and CDR2 FQNEAQ (reference sequence). V lost 4 bases and J lost 6; bases outside the gene matches: 11. The CDR3 is 15 residues long. The CDR3 is CASSWGGSGQQTQYF. As DNA, the CDR3 is TGTGCCAGCAGCTGGGGAGGGAGTGGGCAACAGACCCAGTACTTC.

Only a few counts were recorded for this clone. The chain uses TRBV6-1 and TRBJ2-1, with D possibly TRBD2 on 6 matching bases. The CDR3 extends over 16 amino acids. Germline values: CDR1 MNHNS, CDR2 SASEGT. Trimming pared 0 bases from V and 4 bases from J, leaving 13 bases between. The CDR3 protein is CASSEALGGPYNEQFF. For the CDR3, the DNA is TGTGCCAGCAGTGAAGCGTTAGGAGGGCCGTACAATGAGCAGTTCTTC.

A note on this clone: One end of the junction is discordant with germline, which a read error may explain. The V and J genes are TRBV7-9 and TRBJ2-7, with no clear D. Germline assignment: CDR1 SEHNR and CDR2 FQNEAQ (reference sequence). This CDR3 contains 14 residues. The CDR3 nucleotides read TGTTCCAGCAGCTTAGGCCAGGCGACCTACGAGCAGTACTTC. Its protein product is CSSSLGQATYEQYF.

The gene calls are TRBV27 and TRBJ1-5; perhaps TRBD1 as D (6 bases). In germline, CDR1 is MNHEY, CDR2 SMNVEV (reference sequence). This CDR3 has 16 residues. Between the trimmed V and J ends, which lost 6 bases and 0 bases, there was a span of 15 bases. In nucleotides, the CDR3 is TGTGCCAGCAGACTGGGGGGGGCAGTTAGCAATCAGCCCCAGCATTTT. Translation: CASRLGGAVSNQPQHF.

The rearrangement uses TRBV18 and TRBJ1-4; D uncertain. Per germline, CDR1 KGHSH and CDR2 LQKENI. CDR3 length: 16 amino acids. Trimming took off 4 bases at V and 6 bases at J, with 18 bases between the two ends. CDR3 sequence: CASSLNEGGSHEKLFF. The CDR3 region has the DNA TGTGCCAGCTCACTCAATGAGGGAGGGTCGCATGAAAAACTGTTTTTT. The whole variable domain, filled in from reference TRBV18 and TRBJ1-4, reads NAGVMQNPRHLVRRRGQEARLRCSPMKGHSHVYWYRQLPEEGLKFMVYLQKENIIDESGMPKERFSAEFPKEGPSILRIQQVVRGDSAAYFCASSLNEGGSHEKLFFGSGTQLSVL.

This chain uses TRBV19 with TRBJ1-5; 7 positions match TRBD1. The CDR3 has 19 amino acids. CDR1 and CDR2 (germline): LNHDA, SQIVND (reference sequence). V shed 3 bases, J shed 6 bases, and the junction held 20 bases outside the gene matches. The CDR3 sequence: CASSILPVGFDRVGQPQHF. The CDR3 DNA follows: TGTGCCAGTAGTATCCTCCCGGTGGGGTTCGACAGGGTGGGTCAGCCCCAGCATTTT.

The chain joins TRBV13 to TRBJ1-1; the match to TRBD1 covers 10 bases. The J segment lost 2 bases and the V segment lost 4 bases, leaving 16 bases of the junction unmatched. The CDR3 is made up of 19 amino acids. Germline V CDR1 and CDR2: PRHDT, FYEKMQ (reference sequence). The CDR3 region has the DNA TGTGCCAGCAGCTACCGCGGACAGGGGGTGGCCGGAAGAAACACTGAAGCTTTCTTT. Its protein is CASSYRGQGVAGRNTEAFF.

This clone appeared a few times. The V call is TRBV16, the J call TRBJ2-5; TRBD1 matches at 8 bases. The end of the DNA fits TRBJ2-7 better, so the J call may be wrong. CDR3 size: 14 residues. Germline V gene lookup returns CDR1 KGHSY and CDR2 FQNENV. The CDR3 protein is CASSPRDRPHEQYF. CDR3 nucleotide sequence: TGTGCCAGCAGCCCACGGGACAGGCCACACGAGCAGTACTTC.

The chain joins TRBV4-3 to TRBJ1-3; perhaps TRBD1 as D (5 bases). Trimming cost V 1 base and J 4 bases, with 11 bases left between them. The CDR3 consists of 15 residues. In germline, CDR1 is LGHNA, CDR2 YSLEER. CDR3 nucleotide sequence: TGCGCCAGCAGCCAAGGTCCAGGGATCGGAAACACCATATATTTT. It encodes CASSQGPGIGNTIYF.

The CDR3 protein is CASAPGTLSTDTQYF. The CDR3 nucleotides are TGTGCCAGCGCCCCCGGGACTCTCAGCACAGATACGCAGTATTTT. The V and J genes are TRBV2 and TRBJ2-3; D is perhaps TRBD2 (6 bases). Germline CDR1 is SNHLY and CDR2 is FYNNEI. The CDR3 extends over 15 amino acids. V lost 8 bases and J 0 bases, leaving 15 bases between the germline ends.

The chain carries TRBV7-9 and TRBJ2-3; 10 bases agree with TRBD1. This CDR3 region has 19 residues. Per the germline V gene, CDR1 is SEHNR and CDR2 is FQNEAQ (reference sequence). V lost 1 base to trimming and J lost 0 bases; unmatched junction nucleotides: 10. This chain's CDR3 is CASSLGPGTGVSSTDTQYF. The CDR3 nucleotides read TGTGCCAGCAGCTTAGGTCCGGGGACAGGGGTCTCTAGCACAGATACGCAGTATTTT.

As to this clone: The identical CDR3 is also encoded by other nucleotide sequences in the sample. The rearrangement links TRBV9 to TRBJ1-6, with D maybe TRBD1 (5 bases). The CDR3 is 15 amino acids. CDR1 is SGDLS, CDR2 YYNGEE, per germline. V was trimmed by 1 base and J by 10 bases, leaving 15 bases between them. CDR3 amino acids: CASSVTDRGNSPLHF. The CDR3, as DNA: TGTGCCAGCAGCGTAACAGACAGAGGTAACTCACCCCTCCACTTT.

This sequence joins TRBV4-3 and TRBJ2-2; perhaps TRBD2 as D (5 bases). Germline V gene lookup returns CDR1 LGHNA and CDR2 YSLEER. V gave up 4 bases and J gave up 0 bases, with 9 bases separating them. CDR3 length equals 15 residues. The CDR3 nucleotides read TGCGCCAGCAGCCCCGGGGTGCCGAACACCGGGGAGCTGTTTTTT. It translates to CASSPGVPNTGELFF.

V is TRBV28 and J is TRBJ2-3; 9 positions agree with TRBD2. Germline V CDR1 and CDR2: MDHEN, SYDVKM. V gave up 2 bases and J gave up 1 base; unmatched junction bases: 1. CDR3 size: 15 residues. CDR3 protein: CASSLAGGRTDTQYF. The CDR3 nucleotides read TGTGCCAGCAGTTTAGCGGGAGGGCGCACAGATACGCAGTATTTT.

This clone was found a few times. One end of the junction does not line up with germline, which may come from a read error. The chain carries TRBV7-7 and TRBJ2-3; 9 nucleotides line up with TRBD1. Per the germline V gene, CDR1 is SSHAT and CDR2 is FNYEAQ (reference sequence). This CDR3 comprises 19 residues. The CDR3 DNA reads TGTGCTAGCAGCTTAGCCCTCGGGACAGGGTACCCAAGCACAGATACGCAGTATTTT. Translation: CASSLALGTGYPSTDTQYF.

The CDR3 loop is CASSIRTGNEAFF. For the CDR3, the DNA is TGTGCCAGTAGTATTCGGACAGGGAATGAAGCTTTCTTT. This chain connects TRBV19 to TRBJ1-1, with 8 bases that match TRBD1. Germline values: CDR1 LNHDA, CDR2 SQIVND (reference sequence). Unmatched junction bases numbered 4, after V lost 3 bases and J lost 7 bases. This CDR3 is built from 13 residues.

This chain uses TRBV7-9 with TRBJ1-4; D ambiguous. V was trimmed by 3 bases and J by 0 bases, leaving 5 bases between them. The CDR3 totals 14 residues. CDR1 is SEHNR and CDR2 is FQNEAQ in the germline V gene (reference sequence). CDR3 loop: CASSFGATNEKLFF. The CDR3 DNA sequence: TGTGCCAGCAGCTTTGGAGCAACTAATGAAAAACTGTTTTTT.

This sequence joins TRBV28 and TRBJ1-6, with D perhaps matching TRBD1 (6 bases). V was cut by 6 bases and J by 14 bases, with 14 bases left in between. In germline, CDR1 is MDHEN, CDR2 SYDVKM. The CDR3 covers 12 residues. CDR3 DNA: TGTGCCAGCAGGTCAGGGGCCTTAACCCTCCACTTT. It encodes CASRSGALTLHF.

This chain links TRBV7-2 with TRBJ1-2; possibly TRBD1 for D (5 bases). V was cut by 4 bases and J by 4 bases, with 19 bases left in between. Germline lookup yields CDR1 SGHTA and CDR2 FQGNSA. This CDR3 spans 16 amino acids. CDR3 loop: CASSSALGGGPYGYTF. The CDR3 bases are TGTGCCAGCAGCTCCGCCTTGGGGGGAGGACCCTATGGCTACACCTTC.

The rearrangement links TRBV5-1 to TRBJ2-5; D is perhaps TRBD1 (6 bases). The germline gives CDR1 SGHRS, CDR2 YFSETQ. Trimming removed 0 bases from V and 1 base from J, with 19 bases in between. The length of the CDR3 is 18 residues. This chain's CDR3 is CASSLEAAGAILQETQYF. CDR3 DNA sequence: TGCGCCAGCAGCTTGGAGGCGGCAGGGGCAATCCTCCAAGAGACCCAGTACTTC.

This clone was seen once. The CDR3: CAITIRGTDTQYF. CDR3 in DNA: TGTGCCATCACGATCCGCGGCACAGATACGCAGTATTTT. This sequence joins TRBV10-3 and TRBJ2-3; D remains ambiguous. From germline, CDR1 is ENHRY and CDR2 SYGVKD. The CDR3 spans 13 residues. V lost 7 bases, J lost 1 base, and 9 bases lay in between.

The chain uses TRBV5-1 and TRBJ2-7; maybe TRBD2 (6 bases). Germline V gene data show CDR1 as SGHRS and CDR2 as YFSETQ. The germline V and J ends were trimmed by 0 bases and 5 bases, with 12 bases remaining between them. This CDR3 contains 14 residues. CDR3 residues: CASSLARERNEQYF. CDR3 nucleotides: TGCGCCAGCAGCTTGGCCCGGGAGCGCAACGAGCAGTACTTC.